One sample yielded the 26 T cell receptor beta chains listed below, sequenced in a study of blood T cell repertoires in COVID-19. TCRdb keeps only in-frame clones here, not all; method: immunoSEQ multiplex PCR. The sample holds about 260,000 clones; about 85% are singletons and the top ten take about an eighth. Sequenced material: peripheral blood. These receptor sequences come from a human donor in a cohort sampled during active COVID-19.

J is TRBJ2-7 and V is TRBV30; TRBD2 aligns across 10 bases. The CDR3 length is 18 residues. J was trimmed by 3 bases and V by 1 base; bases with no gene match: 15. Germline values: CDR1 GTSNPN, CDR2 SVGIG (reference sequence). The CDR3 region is CAWSAVPGLARPFYEQYF. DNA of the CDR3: TGTGCCTGGAGTGCCGTCCCGGGACTAGCGCGGCCCTTCTACGAGCAGTACTTC.

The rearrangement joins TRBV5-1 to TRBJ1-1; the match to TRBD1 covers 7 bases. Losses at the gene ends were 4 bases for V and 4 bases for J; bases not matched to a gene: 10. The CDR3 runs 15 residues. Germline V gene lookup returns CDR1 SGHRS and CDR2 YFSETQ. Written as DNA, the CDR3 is TGCGCCAGCAGCGAGGGGACAGTCTCCCGCACTGAAGCTTTCTTT. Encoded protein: CASSEGTVSRTEAFF.

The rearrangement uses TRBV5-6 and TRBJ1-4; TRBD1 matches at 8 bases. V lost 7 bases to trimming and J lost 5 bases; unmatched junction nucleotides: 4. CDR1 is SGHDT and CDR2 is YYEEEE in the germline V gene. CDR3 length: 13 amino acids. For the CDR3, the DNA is TGTGCCAGCCGCCGGGACAGGAATGAAAAACTGTTTTTT. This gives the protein CASRRDRNEKLFF.

CDR3 DNA: TGTGCCAGCAGCACGACGACTAGCGGGAACACCGGGGAGCTGTTTTTT. Residues: CASSTTTSGNTGELFF. The rearrangement links TRBV5-6 to TRBJ2-2; TRBD2 agrees at 9 bases. Germline V gives CDR1 SGHDT, CDR2 YYEEEE. The CDR3 consists of 16 residues. The junction had 5 bases not matched to a gene; V was cut back by 4 bases and J by 1 base.

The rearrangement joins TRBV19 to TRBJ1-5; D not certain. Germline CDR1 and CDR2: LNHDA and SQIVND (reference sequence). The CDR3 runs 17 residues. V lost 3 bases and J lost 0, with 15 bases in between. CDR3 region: CASSMGRAANSNQPQHF. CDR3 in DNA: TGTGCCAGTAGTATGGGGAGGGCCGCAAATAGCAATCAGCCCCAGCATTTT.

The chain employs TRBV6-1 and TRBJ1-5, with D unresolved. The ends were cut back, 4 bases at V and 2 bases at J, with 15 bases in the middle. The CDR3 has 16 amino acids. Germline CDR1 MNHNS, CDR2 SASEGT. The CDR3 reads CASSGEGSNGNQPQHF. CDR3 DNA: TGTGCCAGCAGTGGGGAGGGCTCCAATGGCAATCAGCCCCAGCATTTT.

CDR3 amino acids: CASSITVNNEQFF. DNA for the CDR3: TGTGCCAGTAGTATTACGGTAAACAATGAGCAGTTCTTC. V and J are TRBV19 and TRBJ2-1; D unresolved. With 3 bases removed from V and 5 bases from J, the gap between germline ends came to 8 bases. The germline V gene encodes CDR1 LNHDA and CDR2 SQIVND (reference sequence). This CDR3 is built from 13 residues.

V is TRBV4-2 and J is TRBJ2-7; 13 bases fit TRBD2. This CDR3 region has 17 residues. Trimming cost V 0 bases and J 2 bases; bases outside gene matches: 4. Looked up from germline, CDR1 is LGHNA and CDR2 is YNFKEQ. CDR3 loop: CASSQEPGLAGTYEQYF. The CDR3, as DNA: TGTGCCAGCAGCCAAGAGCCGGGACTAGCGGGAACCTACGAGCAGTACTTC.

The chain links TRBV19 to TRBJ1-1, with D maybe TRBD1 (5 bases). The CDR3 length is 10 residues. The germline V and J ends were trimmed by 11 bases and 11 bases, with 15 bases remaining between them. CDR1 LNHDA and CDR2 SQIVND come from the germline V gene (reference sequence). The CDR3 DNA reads TGTGCCGGGCCGGGAGCAGGGGCTTTCTTT. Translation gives CAGPGAGAFF. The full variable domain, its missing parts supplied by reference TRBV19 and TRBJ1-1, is DGGITQSPKYLFRKEGQNVTLSCEQNLNHDAMYWYRQDPGQGLRLIYYSQIVNDFQKGDIAEGYSVSREKKESFPLTVTSAQKNPTAFYLCAGPGAGAFFGQGTRLTVV.

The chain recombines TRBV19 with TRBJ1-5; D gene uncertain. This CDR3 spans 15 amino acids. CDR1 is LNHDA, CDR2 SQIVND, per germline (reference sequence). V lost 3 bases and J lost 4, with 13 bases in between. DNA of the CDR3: TGTGCCAGTAGTATGCCCGGGAGCGCTAATCAGCCCCAGCATTTT. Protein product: CASSMPGSANQPQHF. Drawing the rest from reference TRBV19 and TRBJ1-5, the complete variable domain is DGGITQSPKYLFRKEGQNVTLSCEQNLNHDAMYWYRQDPGQGLRLIYYSQIVNDFQKGDIAEGYSVSREKKESFPLTVTSAQKNPTAFYLCASSMPGSANQPQHFGDGTRLSIL.

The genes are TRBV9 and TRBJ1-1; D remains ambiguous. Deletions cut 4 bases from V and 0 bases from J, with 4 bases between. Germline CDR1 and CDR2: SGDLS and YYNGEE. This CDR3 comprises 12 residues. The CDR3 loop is CASSNMNTEAFF. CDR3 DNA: TGTGCCAGCAGCAACATGAACACTGAAGCTTTCTTT. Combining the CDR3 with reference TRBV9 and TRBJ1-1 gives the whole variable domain DSGVTQTPKHLITATGQRVTLRCSPRSGDLSVYWYQQSLDQGLQFLIQYYNGEERAKGNILERFSAQQFPDLHSELNLSSLELGDSALYFCASSNMNTEAFFGQGTRLTVV.

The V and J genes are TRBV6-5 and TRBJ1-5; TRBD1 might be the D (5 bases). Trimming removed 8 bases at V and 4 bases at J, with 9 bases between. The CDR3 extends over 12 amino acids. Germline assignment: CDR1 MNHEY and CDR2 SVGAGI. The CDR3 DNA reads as TGTGCCAGCTGGACATTAAATCAGCCCCAGCATTTT. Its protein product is CASWTLNQPQHF.

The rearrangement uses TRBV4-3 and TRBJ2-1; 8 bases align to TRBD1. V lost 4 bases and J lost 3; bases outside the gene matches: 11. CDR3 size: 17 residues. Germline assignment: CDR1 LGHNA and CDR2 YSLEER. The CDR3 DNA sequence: TGCGCCAGCAGCCGGGTAGGGGGCAGGGGGCACTACAATGAGCAGTTCTTC. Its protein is CASSRVGGRGHYNEQFF.

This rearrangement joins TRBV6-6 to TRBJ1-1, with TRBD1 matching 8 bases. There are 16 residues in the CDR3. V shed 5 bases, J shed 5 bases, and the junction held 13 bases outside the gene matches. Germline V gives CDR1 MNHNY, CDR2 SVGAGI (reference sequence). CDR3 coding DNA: TGTGCCAGCAGTCACGGGGGGACAGGACAACGGACTGAAGCTTTCTTT. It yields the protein CASSHGGTGQRTEAFF.

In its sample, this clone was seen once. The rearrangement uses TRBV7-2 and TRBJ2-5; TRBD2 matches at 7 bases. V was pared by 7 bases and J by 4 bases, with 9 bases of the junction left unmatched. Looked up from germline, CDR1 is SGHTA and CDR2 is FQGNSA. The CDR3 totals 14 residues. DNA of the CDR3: TGTGCCAGCACCCCTAGCGGCCATGCAGAGACCCAGTACTTC. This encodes CASTPSGHAETQYF.

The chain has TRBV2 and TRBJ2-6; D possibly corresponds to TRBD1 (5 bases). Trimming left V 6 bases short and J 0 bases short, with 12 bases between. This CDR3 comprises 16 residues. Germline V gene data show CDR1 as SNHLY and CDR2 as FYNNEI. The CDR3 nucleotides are TGTGCCAGCAGCACTAAGGGGTTCTCTGGGGCCAACGTCCTGACTTTC. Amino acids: CASSTKGFSGANVLTF.

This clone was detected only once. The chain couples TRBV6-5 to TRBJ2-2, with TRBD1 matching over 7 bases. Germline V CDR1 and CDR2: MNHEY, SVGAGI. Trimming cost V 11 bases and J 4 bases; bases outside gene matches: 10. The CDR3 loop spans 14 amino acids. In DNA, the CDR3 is TGTGCCTCAAAACGGACAGGATCCACCGGGGAGCTGTTTTTT. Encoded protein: CASKRTGSTGELFF.

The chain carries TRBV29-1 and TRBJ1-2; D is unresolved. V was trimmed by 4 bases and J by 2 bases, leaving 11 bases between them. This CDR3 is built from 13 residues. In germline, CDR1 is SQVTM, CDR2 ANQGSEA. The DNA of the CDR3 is TGCAGCGTTGCGGGTGGCACGAACTATGGCTACACCTTC. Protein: CSVAGGTNYGYTF. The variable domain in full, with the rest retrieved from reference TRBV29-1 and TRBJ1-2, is SAVISQKPSRDICQRGTSLTIQCQVDSQVTMMFWYRQQPGQSLTLIATANQGSEATYESGFVIDKFPISRPNLTFSTLTVSNMSPEDSSIYLCSVAGGTNYGYTFGSGTRLTVV.

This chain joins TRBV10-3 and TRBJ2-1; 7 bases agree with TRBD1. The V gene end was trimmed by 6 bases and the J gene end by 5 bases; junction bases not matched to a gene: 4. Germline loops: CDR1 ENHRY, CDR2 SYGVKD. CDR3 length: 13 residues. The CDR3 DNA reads TGTGCCATCAGGCAGGGGGTTAACAATGAGCAGTTCTTC. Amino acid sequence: CAIRQGVNNEQFF.

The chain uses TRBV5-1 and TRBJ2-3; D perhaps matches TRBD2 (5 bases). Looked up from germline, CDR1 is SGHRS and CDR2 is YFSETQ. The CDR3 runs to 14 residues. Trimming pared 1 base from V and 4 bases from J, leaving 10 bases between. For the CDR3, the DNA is TGCGCCAGCAGCTTGCCTCAAGCGGCAGATACGCAGTATTTT. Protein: CASSLPQAADTQYF.

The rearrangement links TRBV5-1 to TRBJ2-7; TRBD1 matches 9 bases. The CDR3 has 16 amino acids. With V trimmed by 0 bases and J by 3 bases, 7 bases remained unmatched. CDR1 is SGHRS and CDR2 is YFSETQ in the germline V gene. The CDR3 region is CASSLASRQGDYEQYF. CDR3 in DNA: TGCGCCAGCAGCTTGGCCTCTCGACAGGGGGACTACGAGCAGTACTTC.

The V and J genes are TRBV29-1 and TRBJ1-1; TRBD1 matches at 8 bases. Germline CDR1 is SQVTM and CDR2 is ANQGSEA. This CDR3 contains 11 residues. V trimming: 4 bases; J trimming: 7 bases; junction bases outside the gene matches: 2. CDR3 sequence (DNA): TGCAGCGTTGGGACAGGGTTTGAAGCTTTCTTT. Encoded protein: CSVGTGFEAFF.

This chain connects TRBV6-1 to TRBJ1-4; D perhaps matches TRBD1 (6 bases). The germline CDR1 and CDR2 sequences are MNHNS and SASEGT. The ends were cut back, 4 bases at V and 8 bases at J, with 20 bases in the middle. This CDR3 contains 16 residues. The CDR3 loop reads CASSGVGGGNREKLFF. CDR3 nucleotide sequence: TGTGCCAGCAGTGGGGTCGGGGGGGGCAACCGCGAAAAACTGTTTTTT.

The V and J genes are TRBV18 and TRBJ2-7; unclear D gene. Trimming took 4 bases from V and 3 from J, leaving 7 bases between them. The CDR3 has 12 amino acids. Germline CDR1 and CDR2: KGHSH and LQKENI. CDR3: CASSRLDYEQYF. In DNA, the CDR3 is TGTGCCAGCTCACGTTTAGACTACGAGCAGTACTTC.

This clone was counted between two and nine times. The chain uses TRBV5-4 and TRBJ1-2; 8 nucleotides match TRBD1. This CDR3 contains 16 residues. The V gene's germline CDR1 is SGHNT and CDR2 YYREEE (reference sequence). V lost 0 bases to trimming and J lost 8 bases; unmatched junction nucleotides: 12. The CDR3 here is CASSLAPDRVMEGYTF. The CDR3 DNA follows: TGTGCCAGCAGCTTGGCCCCGGACAGGGTGATGGAGGGCTACACCTTC.

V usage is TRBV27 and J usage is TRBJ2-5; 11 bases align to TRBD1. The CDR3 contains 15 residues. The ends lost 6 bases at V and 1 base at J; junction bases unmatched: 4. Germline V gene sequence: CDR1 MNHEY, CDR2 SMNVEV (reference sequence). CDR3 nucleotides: TGTGCCAGCAGGGCCGGGACAGGGGGCCAAGAGACCCAGTACTTC. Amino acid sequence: CASRAGTGGQETQYF.